These 18 T cell receptor beta chains came from one sample sequenced in a study of naive and memory T cell subsets. An equimolar mix of two oligonucleotides served as the beta constant-region primer for TRBC1 and TRBC2. Nested alpha and beta constant-region primers with the SP2 primer drove four PCR rounds on ligated cDNA. Each CDR3 protein gets one entry after TCRdb re-called the UMI-ligation and nested PCR reads with MiXCR. The sample contains around 110,000 distinct CDR3 sequences, just over 35% of which appear only once. Sequences were obtained from central memory CD4+ T cells from blood. The receptors stem from a human donor in good health.

This clonotype was picked up a small number of times. The chain combines TRBV2 with TRBJ2-6; 14 nucleotides match TRBD2. Germline V gene lookup returns CDR1 SNHLY and CDR2 FYNNEI. CDR3 length: 18 residues. V shed 6 bases and J 4 bases; nucleotides not matched to a gene: 8. CDR3 nucleotide sequence: TGTGCCAGCAGCCCCGAGGGACTAGCGGGAGTGGGGGCCAACGTCCTGACTTTC. Amino acids: CASSPEGLAGVGANVLTF.

V and J are TRBV7-2 and TRBJ2-7, with 9 bases that match TRBD1. There are 13 residues in the CDR3. The ends lost 5 bases at V and 9 bases at J; junction bases unmatched: 8. Germline V gene lookup returns CDR1 SGHTA and CDR2 FQGNSA. The CDR3: CASSTGQGRGQYF. In DNA form, the CDR3 reads TGTGCCAGCAGCACGGGACAGGGAAGGGGGCAGTACTTC.

The J gene is TRBJ2-7, the V gene TRBV29-1; 13 bases align to TRBD2. Looked up from germline, CDR1 is SQVTM and CDR2 is ANQGSEA. The CDR3 sequence is 14 residues long. J gave up 2 bases and V 7 bases, and 5 bases lay outside the gene matches. The CDR3 DNA follows: TGCAGCGCCGAGGGGACTAGCGGGACCTACGAGCAGTACTTC. It is translated as CSAEGTSGTYEQYF.

This clonotype was detected only a few times. V and J are TRBV7-6 and TRBJ1-1, with D unclear. This CDR3 is 13 amino acids long. V was shortened by 0 bases and J by 1 base, with 3 bases between the two germline ends. The V gene's germline CDR1 is SGHVS and CDR2 FNYEAQ. The CDR3 loop reads CASSLAWNTEAFF. Written as DNA, the CDR3 is TGTGCCAGCAGCTTAGCTTGGAACACTGAAGCTTTCTTT.

J is TRBJ2-6 and V is TRBV19, with D tentatively TRBD2 (7 bases). Germline V CDR1 and CDR2: LNHDA, SQIVND (reference sequence). This CDR3 has 17 amino acids. Trimming left V 3 bases short and J 0 bases short, with 12 bases between. As DNA, the CDR3 is TGTGCCAGTAGTATTATGGGGGGGGCCTCTGGGGCCAACGTCCTGACTTTC. This sequence encodes CASSIMGGASGANVLTF. Full variable domain (missing parts from reference TRBV19 and TRBJ2-6): DGGITQSPKYLFRKEGQNVTLSCEQNLNHDAMYWYRQDPGQGLRLIYYSQIVNDFQKGDIAEGYSVSREKKESFPLTVTSAQKNPTAFYLCASSIMGGASGANVLTFGAGSRLTVL.

J is TRBJ2-7 and V is TRBV12-3 or TRBV12-4; D perhaps matches TRBD2 (5 bases). V shed 5 bases and J shed 6 bases, with 20 bases lying between them. The CDR3 is 15 amino acids. CDR3 sequence: CASSPHGEIATEQYF. Here the CDR3 DNA reads TGTGCCAGCAGTCCTCACGGGGAGATTGCTACCGAGCAGTACTTC.

This clonotype was seen only a few times. The gene calls are TRBV6-2 or TRBV6-3 and TRBJ2-1; D possibly corresponds to TRBD2 (6 bases). V lost 2 bases, J lost 4 bases, and 18 bases lay in between. The CDR3 length is 17 residues. CDR1 is MNHEY, CDR2 SVGEGT, per germline. In DNA, the CDR3 is TGTGCCAGCAGTTACGAGGTTCCGGGACTCCCGTACAATGAGCAGTTCTTC. Translation: CASSYEVPGLPYNEQFF.

The chain carries TRBV25-1 and TRBJ2-5; 8 bases line up with TRBD2. V gave up 7 bases and J gave up 3 bases; unmatched junction bases: 13. Per germline, CDR1 MGHDK and CDR2 SYGVNS. The CDR3 length is 16 residues. The CDR3 sequence: CASNPGGAGPKETQYF. The CDR3 DNA reads TGTGCCAGCAACCCGGGGGGGGCAGGGCCGAAAGAGACCCAGTACTTC.

The chain is built from TRBV6-5 and TRBJ1-2; possibly TRBD1 for D (6 bases). V was clipped by 5 bases and J by 7 bases, with 17 bases between them. This CDR3 comprises 14 residues. Germline CDR1 and CDR2: MNHEY and SVGAGI. In nucleotides, the CDR3 is TGTGCCAGCAGTACCACCGGGGGCGCGTTTGGCTACACCTTC. Encoded protein: CASSTTGGAFGYTF.

The chain employs TRBV11-2 and TRBJ2-7; 7 positions match TRBD2. After removal of 1 base from V and 3 bases from J, the junction contained 9 bases not matched to a gene. The CDR3 is made up of 16 amino acids. Germline V lookup: CDR1 SGHAT, CDR2 FQNNGV. The CDR3 loop is CASSLGFQRGYYEQYF. The CDR3 nucleotides read TGTGCCAGCAGCTTAGGTTTCCAGCGGGGTTACTACGAGCAGTACTTC.

This chain links TRBV20-1 with TRBJ2-3; D possibly corresponds to TRBD1 (5 bases). The CDR3 loop spans 15 amino acids. Trimming shortened V by 5 bases and J by 2 bases, and 17 bases separated the two germline ends. Germline CDR1 and CDR2: DFQATT and SNEGSKA (reference sequence). CDR3 sequence reads: CSAGVQGKVTDTQYF. The CDR3 nucleotides are TGCAGTGCTGGGGTGCAGGGTAAAGTCACAGATACGCAGTATTTT.

In its sample, this clonotype was seen once. The chain links TRBV20-1 to TRBJ2-7; possible D gene TRBD2, 5 bases. The CDR3 has 11 residues. Germline V gene lookup returns CDR1 DFQATT and CDR2 SNEGSKA (reference sequence). V dropped 1 base and J dropped 7 bases, with 8 bases sitting between them. The CDR3 DNA reads TGCAGTGCTAGAGGAGGGTTAGAGCAGTACTTC. Translated: CSARGGLEQYF.

A few counts support this clonotype. The chain couples TRBV20-1 to TRBJ2-5; either TRBD1 or TRBD2 may supply D (6 bases each). Germline V gives CDR1 DFQATT, CDR2 SNEGSKA (reference sequence). V lost 2 bases to trimming and J lost 4 bases, with 8 bases between them. This CDR3 spans 12 amino acids. CDR3 sequence (DNA): TGCAGTGCTAGAAAGGGGGGAGAGACCCAGTACTTC. Translated, it gives CSARKGGETQYF.

This chain links TRBV6-5 with TRBJ2-6; D is uncertain. V shed 5 bases and J shed 0 bases, with 8 bases lying between them. This CDR3 spans 15 amino acids. Germline lookup yields CDR1 MNHEY and CDR2 SVGAGI. The CDR3 here is CASSIQHSGANVLTF. The CDR3 DNA is TGTGCCAGCAGTATCCAGCACTCTGGGGCCAACGTCCTGACTTTC.

There are a few counts of this clonotype. The V call is TRBV10-2, the J call TRBJ1-1; D is ambiguous. The length of the CDR3 is 13 residues. CDR1 is WSHSY and CDR2 is SAAADI in the germline V gene. Trimming removed 6 bases at V and 5 bases at J, with 13 bases between. CDR3 nucleotide sequence: TGCGCCAGCAGGAAGGCCCCGGGAACTGAAGCTTTCTTT. Its protein is CASRKAPGTEAFF.

This chain joins TRBV6-5 and TRBJ1-5; D ambiguous. This CDR3 has 15 residues. V was shortened by 6 bases and J by 0 bases, with 12 bases between the two germline ends. CDR1 and CDR2 (germline): MNHEY, SVGAGI. CDR3 nucleotide sequence: TGTGCCAGCAGAATGTTTCATTATAGCAATCAGCCCCAGCATTTT. Its protein is CASRMFHYSNQPQHF.

J is TRBJ2-3 and V is TRBV7-8; the D is unclear. The CDR3 contains 14 residues. The germline gives CDR1 SGHVS, CDR2 FQNEAQ. V gave up 3 bases and J gave up 3 bases, with 10 bases separating them. The CDR3 DNA sequence: TGTGCCAGCAGCTTGGAGAGGAAAACAGATACGCAGTATTTT. Its translation is CASSLERKTDTQYF.

This clonotype was found a few times. V gene TRBV20-1 combines with J gene TRBJ1-1, with D tentatively TRBD1 (5 bases). The V gene's germline CDR1 is DFQATT and CDR2 SNEGSKA (reference sequence). V lost 5 bases and J 5 bases, leaving 12 bases between the germline ends. CDR3 length equals 12 residues. The CDR3 reads CSAPKGDTEAFF. CDR3 nucleotides: TGCAGTGCTCCAAAAGGGGATACTGAAGCTTTCTTT.